These T cell receptor beta chains were read from a single sample in a study of response to subunit inactivated influenza vaccine. Each CDR3 protein gets one entry after TCRdb re-called the RT-PCR reads with MiXCR. The sample has around 530,000 distinct CDR3 sequences, more than 15% seen once. The source material was CD4+ T cells sorted from PBMCs, sampled around 25 months after vaccination. Source of these receptors: a man between 45 and 75 years old who received an inactivated influenza vaccine. Both conserved end residues are part of each CDR3. Each record gives: J gene, CDR3 length, D gene, V gene, clone size, CDR3 DNA, CDR3 protein. The D gene is left open where the match is weak. Clone sizes are given selectively: once, few, many, or a class where the clone is expanded.

TRBJ2-1 | 15 | TRBD2 | TRBV7-2 | NA | TGTGCCAGCAGCTTCGGGACTAGCAGGGCATTTGAGCAGTTCTTC | CASSFGTSRAFEQFF
TRBJ2-7 | 13 | NA | TRBV19 | NA | TGTGCCAGTAGGAAAGCGGCAACCTACGAGCAGTACTTC | CASRKAATYEQYF
TRBJ1-4 | 15 | NA | TRBV12-3/TRBV12-4 | few | TGTGCCAGCAGTCCCCCTGGGGTTGGTAATGAAAAACTGTTTTTT | CASSPPGVGNEKLFF
TRBJ1-2 | 14 | NA | TRBV4-3 | NA | TGCGCCAGTAGCCAAGACGTCCTCTCTTATGGCTACACCTTC | CASSQDVLSYGYTF
TRBJ1-5 | 13 | NA | TRBV27 | NA | TGTGCCAGCAGTCGGGGGCGGGGGGTGCCCCAGCATTTT | CASSRGRGVPQHF
TRBJ2-5 | 14 | NA | TRBV7-8 | few | TGTGCCAGCAGCCCCAGATGGGCTCAAGAGACCCAGTACTTC | CASSPRWAQETQYF
TRBJ1-4 | 14 | TRBD1 | TRBV30 | NA | TGTGCCTGGACGACAGGGGGATTGGGTGAAAAACTGTTTTTT | CAWTTGGLGEKLFF
TRBJ2-3 | 15 | TRBD2 | TRBV4-1 | few | TGCGCCAGCAGCCAACCTAGCGGGGTCGGAGATACGCAGTATTTT | CASSQPSGVGDTQYF
TRBJ2-1 | 14 | TRBD1 | TRBV12-3/TRBV12-4 | few | TGTGCCAGTTGGCCGGGACAGTTGTACAATGAGCAGTTCTTC | CASWPGQLYNEQFF
TRBJ1-5 | 16 | TRBD1 | TRBV4-2 | few | TGTGCCAGCAGCCCAACAGGGGGACAGGGCTATCAGCCCCAGCATTTT | CASSPTGGQGYQPQHF
TRBJ1-5 | 13 | NA | TRBV3-1 | NA | TGTGCCAGCAGCCAAGATCTTGAACAGCCCCAGCATTTT | CASSQDLEQPQHF
TRBJ2-5 | 13 | TRBD1 | TRBV15 | NA | TGTGCCACCAGCAGCGGGACAGAAGAGACCCAGTACTTC | CATSSGTEETQYF
TRBJ2-3 | 15 | TRBD2 | TRBV3-1 | NA | TGTGCCTTTGGACTAGCGGGAGTGGACTCAGATACGCAGTATTTT | CAFGLAGVDSDTQYF
TRBJ1-1 | 14 | NA | TRBV27 | NA | TGTGCCAGCAGTTTCAACAGGGTAGACACTGAAGCTTTCTTT | CASSFNRVDTEAFF
TRBJ1-2 | 16 | TRBD1 | TRBV12-3/TRBV12-4 | NA | TGTGCCAGCAGTTTGGTCCCAGGGGGCCTGGACTATGGCTACACCTTC | CASSLVPGGLDYGYTF
TRBJ1-1 | 14 | NA | TRBV5-1 | NA | TGCGCCAGCAGCTCCCTCGACCGGAACACTGAAGCTTTCTTT | CASSSLDRNTEAFF
TRBJ2-5 | 15 | NA | TRBV20-1 | NA | TGCAGTGCTAACCCCAGAACAGGGAATCAAGAGACCCAGTACTTC | CSANPRTGNQETQYF
TRBJ2-7 | 14 | NA | TRBV20-1 | NA | TGCAGTGCTAGAGAAGGGGGGCTTATCTACGAGCAGTACTTC | CSAREGGLIYEQYF
TRBJ2-7 | 15 | NA | TRBV29-1 | NA | TGCAGCGTTGAACTCCCCGAGCCACCTCCCTACGAGCAGTACTTC | CSVELPEPPPYEQYF
TRBJ2-5 | 15 | TRBD2 | TRBV20-1 | NA | TGCAGTGCTAGAGATATGGCGGGGGGGTTGGAGACCCAGTACTTC | CSARDMAGGLETQYF
TRBJ1-5 | 14 | TRBD1 | TRBV6-5 | many | TGTGCCAGCAGATACAGGGGTGACAATCAGCCCCAGCATTTT | CASRYRGDNQPQHF
TRBJ2-6 | 16 | NA | TRBV29-1 | many | TGCAGCGTTGAAGATATGACGATCTCTGGGGCCAACGTCCTGACTTTC | CSVEDMTISGANVLTF